This TCR beta chain was captured in a study of T-cell reconstitution after alpha-beta-depleted transplantation in children. Germline CDR1 is DFQATT and CDR2 is SNEGSKA (reference sequence). V shed 0 bases and J shed 4 bases, with 9 bases lying between them. CDR3 size: 14 residues. During its preparation, the TCRbeta library received unique molecular identifiers. TCRdb reprocessed the PCR reads via MiXCR and lists one record per CDR3 protein. Of about half a million distinct CDR3 sequences listed, 9.5% to 15% are singletons. This clonotype was detected ten times or more. The sample here was PBMCs from the stem cell graft donor, taken from the stem cell graft. V is TRBV20-1 and J is TRBJ2-2; D gene uncertain. The receptor's source is a human donor who donated a stem cell graft to a child with combined immunodeficiency. CDR3 protein: CSAREGSGTGELFF. The CDR3 nucleotides are TGCAGTGCTAGAGAGGGCAGTGGCACCGGGGAGCTGTTTTTT.